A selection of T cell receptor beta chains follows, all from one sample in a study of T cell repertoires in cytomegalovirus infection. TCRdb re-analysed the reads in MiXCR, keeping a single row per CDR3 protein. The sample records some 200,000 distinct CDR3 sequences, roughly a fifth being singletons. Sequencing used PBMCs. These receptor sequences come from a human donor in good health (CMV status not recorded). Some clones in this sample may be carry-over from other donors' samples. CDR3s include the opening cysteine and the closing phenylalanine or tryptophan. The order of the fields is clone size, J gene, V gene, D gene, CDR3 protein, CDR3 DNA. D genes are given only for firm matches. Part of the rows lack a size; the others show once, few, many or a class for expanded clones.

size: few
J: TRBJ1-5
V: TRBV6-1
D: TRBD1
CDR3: CASTFRGRNQPQHF
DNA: TGTGCCAGCACATTCAGGGGGCGCAATCAGCCCCAGCATTTT

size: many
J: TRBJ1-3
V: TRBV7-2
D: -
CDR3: CASSLGPGAGGNTIYF
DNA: TGTGCCAGCAGCTTAGGTCCGGGGGCGGGTGGAAACACCATATATTTT

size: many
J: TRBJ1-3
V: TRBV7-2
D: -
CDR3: CASSRGAYGNTIYF
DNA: TGTGCCAGCAGCAGGGGGGCTTATGGAAACACCATATATTTT

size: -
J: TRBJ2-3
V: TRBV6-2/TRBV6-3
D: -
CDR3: CASSYSWRGSYDTQYF
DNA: TGTGCCAGCAGTTACTCGTGGAGGGGCTCATACGATACGCAGTATTTT

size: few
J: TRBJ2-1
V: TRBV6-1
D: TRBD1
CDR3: CASSEDVGGLNEQFF
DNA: TGTGCCAGCAGTGAAGACGTAGGGGGCCTCAATGAGCAGTTCTTC

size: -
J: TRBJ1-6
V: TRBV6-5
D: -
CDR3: CASSYSRSYNSPLHF
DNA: TGTGCCAGCAGTTACTCGCGTTCTTATAATTCACCCCTCCACTTT

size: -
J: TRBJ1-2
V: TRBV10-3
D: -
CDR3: CAIMRQDYGYTF
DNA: TGTGCCATCATGCGACAGGACTATGGCTACACCTTC

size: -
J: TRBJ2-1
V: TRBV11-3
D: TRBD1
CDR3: CASSFGQGDEQFF
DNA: TGTGCCAGCAGCTTCGGACAGGGCGATGAGCAGTTCTTC

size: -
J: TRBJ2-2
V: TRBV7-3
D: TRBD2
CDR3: CASSQPSGTGTGEPFF
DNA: TGTGCCAGCAGCCAACCTAGCGGGACGGGCACCGGGGAGCCGTTTTTT

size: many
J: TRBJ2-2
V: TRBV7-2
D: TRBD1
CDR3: CASSRDSGRGELFF
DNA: TGTGCCAGCAGCCGGGACAGTGGGAGAGGGGAGCTGTTTTTT

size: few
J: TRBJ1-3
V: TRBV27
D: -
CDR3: CASRPHGGAGNTIYF
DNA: TGTGCCAGCAGGCCCCATGGAGGGGCTGGAAACACCATATATTTT

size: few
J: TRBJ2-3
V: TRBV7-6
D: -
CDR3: CASSGILAGRSDTQYF
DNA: TGTGCCAGCAGCGGAATCTTGGCGGGAAGGTCAGATACGCAGTATTTT

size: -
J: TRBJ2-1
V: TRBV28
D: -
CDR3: CASSLIGAERTDNEQFF
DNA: TGTGCCAGCAGTTTGATCGGAGCGGAGCGGACCGACAATGAGCAGTTCTTC

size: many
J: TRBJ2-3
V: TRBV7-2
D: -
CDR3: CASGEQPASTDTQYF
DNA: TGTGCCAGCGGGGAGCAACCTGCTAGCACAGATACGCAGTATTTT

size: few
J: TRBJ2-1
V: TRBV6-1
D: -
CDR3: CASSESPVNSYNEQFF
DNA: TGTGCCAGCAGTGAGTCTCCAGTAAACTCCTACAATGAGCAGTTCTTC

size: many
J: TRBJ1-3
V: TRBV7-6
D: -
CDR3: CASSSSPRRGNTIYF
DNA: TGTGCCAGCAGCTCCAGCCCCCGGCGGGGAAACACCATATATTTT

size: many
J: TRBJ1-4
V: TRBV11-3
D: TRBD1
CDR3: CASSLGTGNEKLFF
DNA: TGTGCCAGCAGCTTAGGGACAGGGAATGAAAAACTGTTTTTT

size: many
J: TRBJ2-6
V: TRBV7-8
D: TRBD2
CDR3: CASSLEMGLAGGPSGGANVLTF
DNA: TGTGCCAGCAGCTTAGAGATGGGACTAGCGGGGGGCCCCTCAGGAGGGGCCAACGTCCTGACTTTC

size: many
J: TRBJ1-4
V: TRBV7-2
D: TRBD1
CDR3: CASSKQGANEKLFF
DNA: TGTGCCAGCAGCAAACAGGGGGCTAATGAAAAACTGTTTTTT

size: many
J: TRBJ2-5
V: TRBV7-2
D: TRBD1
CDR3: CASSHPGQRRETQYF
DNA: TGTGCCAGCAGCCACCCGGGACAGAGGAGAGAGACCCAGTACTTC

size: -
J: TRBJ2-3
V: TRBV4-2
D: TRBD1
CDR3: CASSLRQGARGDTQYF
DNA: TGTGCCAGCAGCCTTCGACAGGGGGCCCGAGGGGATACGCAGTATTTT

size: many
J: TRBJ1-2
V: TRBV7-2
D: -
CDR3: CASSVEVNYGYTF
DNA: TGTGCCAGCAGCGTTGAAGTTAACTATGGCTACACCTTC

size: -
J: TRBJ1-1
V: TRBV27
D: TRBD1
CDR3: CASTPLGQGVTEAFF
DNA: TGTGCCAGCACCCCTCTTGGACAGGGGGTAACTGAAGCTTTCTTT

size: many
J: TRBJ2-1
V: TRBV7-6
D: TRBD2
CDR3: CASSPGTSGGSNEQFF
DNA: TGTGCCAGCAGCCCCGGGACTAGCGGGGGGAGCAATGAGCAGTTCTTC

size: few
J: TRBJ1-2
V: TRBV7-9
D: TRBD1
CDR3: CASSVPTGTGVSGYTF
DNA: TGTGCCAGCAGCGTCCCGACCGGGACAGGGGTCTCCGGCTACACCTTC

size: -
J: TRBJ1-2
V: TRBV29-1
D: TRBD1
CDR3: CSVPGQGADYGYTF
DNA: TGCAGCGTTCCCGGACAGGGGGCTGACTATGGCTACACCTTC

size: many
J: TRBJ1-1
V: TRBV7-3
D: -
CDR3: CASSPNLNTEAFF
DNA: TGTGCCAGCAGCCCCAATTTGAACACTGAAGCTTTCTTT